The clone carrying this T cell receptor (beta chain) has more than one count but fewer than ten. The source of the sample is a study of shared clonotypes between healthy human individuals. Each subset's genomic DNA was split evenly across several immunoSEQ plates. Clones were sequenced by immunoSEQ multiplex PCR, and TCRdb holds only the in-frame ones, with some missing. The table lists around 500,000 clones, around 79% of them singletons. Samples left unsorted employed tens of millions of PBMCs for genomic DNA. CDR3 length: 15 amino acids. The V end lost 6 bases, the J end lost 6 bases, and 17 bases lay between the germline ends. Germline V CDR1 and CDR2: SGHTA, FQGTGA.

The sample was PBMCs. The sequence derives from a woman in her thirties or forties in good health. Some clones in this sample may be carry-over from other donors' samples. The chain joins TRBV7-3 to TRBJ2-2, with a weak D call TRBD2 (6 bases). The CDR3 sequence is CASRGPGAPAGELFF. The CDR3 DNA is TGTGCCAGCAGGGGACCGGGAGCCCCCGCCGGGGAGCTGTTTTTT.